What follows is one T cell receptor beta chain and its context. The antigen remains unidentified. This entry belongs to a study of T cell responses to AZD1222 COVID-19 vaccine. Whole-study findings and limits: Nearly half of unique spike-specific TCRs reportedly avoided B.1.351 and B.1.1.7 mutated regions. Only a handful of AZD1222 recipients, more than 5 in all, had baseline seropositivity.

V was cut by 5 bases and J by 1 base, with 10 bases left in between. This CDR3 region has 14 residues. CDR1 and CDR2 from the germline V gene are SGHRS and YFSETQ. The data were produced by immunoSEQ multiplex PCR, yet TCRdb's version contains in-frame clones alone and is incomplete. The table lists some 120,000 clones, roughly 85% of them singletons. This TCR came from an adult in good health. Sequencing used peripheral blood, obtained on day 0 of AZD1222 vaccination. The chain links TRBV5-1 to TRBJ1-3; D uncertain. The CDR3 region has the DNA TGCGCCAGCAGTGTAGCAGAGTCTGGAAACACCATATATTTT. Residues: CASSVAESGNTIYF.